The clone carrying this TCR beta chain turned up a few times. What it binds is unknown. This specimen belongs to a study of CD8+ T cells in alopecia areata. The study's findings and limits: Normal skin's resident alphabeta T cells are also sequenced in scalp samples. Higher clonality and more expanded CD8+ clones appeared in lesional than normal scalp.

TCR sequencing used cDNA made by reverse transcription of extracted RNA. The repertoire was sequenced with immunoSEQ multiplex PCR; TCRdb's copy has only in-frame clones and lacks some. This table holds 150,000 or so clones, 55% found once. The CDR3 contains 12 residues. The trim removed 7 bases at V and 5 bases at J, leaving 4 bases unmatched. Germline V gene lookup returns CDR1 SQVTM and CDR2 ANQGSEA. The researchers isolated CD4+ and CD8+ T cells from PBMCs by sorting. V usage is TRBV29-1 and J usage is TRBJ2-1; 8 bases agree with TRBD1. Material for sequencing was CD4+ T cells sorted from blood. The TCR comes from a human donor in good health. CDR3 nucleotides: TGCAGCGGTGGACAGGGCCACAATGAGCAGTTCTTC. It specifies CSGGQGHNEQFF.